This T cell receptor (beta chain) was sequenced for a study of T cells after yellow fever vaccination. Background on the study: Any fraction with a low cell number was prepared using SMART-Seq v4 Ultra Low Input.

Study-wide findings and caveats: Reappearance after the booster was observed for most primary-vaccination clones (more than 95% CD4, just over 85% CD8). Though weaker, the secondary response peaked faster, on day 5 versus 15.

Universal primer sites and UMIs were introduced during 5'RACE template-switching synthesis of TCR cDNA. TCRdb analysed the 5' RACE reads with MiXCR anew, one entry per CDR3 protein. Of some 250,000 distinct CDR3 sequences in the sample, 3.6% were seen once. The V gene's germline CDR1 is MNHNY and CDR2 SVGAGI (reference sequence). The CDR3 extends over 18 amino acids. V dropped 0 bases and J dropped 5; count of bases not matched to a gene: 12. Many counts were recorded for this clonotype. Its target is not known. This chain connects TRBV6-6 to TRBJ2-1; 8 positions agree with TRBD2. The origin of this receptor is a man younger than 35 who received the YFV17D yellow fever vaccine. The input for sequencing was PBMCs, taken 15 days after the yellow fever booster vaccination. The CDR3 DNA is TGTGCCAGCAGTTACTCGAGGTCCGGGGGGGGTTGGGACAATGAGCAGTTCTTC. This codes for CASSYSRSGGGWDNEQFF.